Sequencing of this T cell receptor beta chain was carried out in a study of human T cells and chemical hapten exposure. Concerning this clonotype itself: The antigen is unknown.

Library preparation tagged each individual cDNA molecule with a unique molecular identifier. TCRdb redid the calling of the RACE reads with MiXCR, one entry per CDR3 protein. The profile covers roughly 90,000 distinct CDR3 sequences, with about a tenth appearing a single time and around 1% taken by the ten largest. Study results and caveats: Patch test score rose with PT1 expanded TCR count, significant at thresholds 8, 16 and 32, not 4.

Germline V lookup: CDR1 MNHNS, CDR2 SASEGT. CDR3 length: 11 amino acids. Trimming removed 7 bases at V and 4 bases at J, with 7 bases between. Sample time point: patch test 3, about 24 weeks after DPC sensitization. Treatment meaning: therapeutic diphenylcyclopropenone sensitization with weekly scalp DPC. Each patch-test visit's blood sample preceded patch application. The receptor was isolated from a woman younger than 45 with alopecia areata. Some clones in this sample may be carry-over from other donors' samples. The chain has TRBV6-1 and TRBJ1-1; D is unresolved. Source: whole blood, taken in connection with sensitization to the hapten diphenylcyclopropenone (DPC). The CDR3 sequence is CASIRTTEAFF. The CDR3 DNA sequence: TGTGCCAGCATTAGGACCACTGAAGCTTTCTTT.